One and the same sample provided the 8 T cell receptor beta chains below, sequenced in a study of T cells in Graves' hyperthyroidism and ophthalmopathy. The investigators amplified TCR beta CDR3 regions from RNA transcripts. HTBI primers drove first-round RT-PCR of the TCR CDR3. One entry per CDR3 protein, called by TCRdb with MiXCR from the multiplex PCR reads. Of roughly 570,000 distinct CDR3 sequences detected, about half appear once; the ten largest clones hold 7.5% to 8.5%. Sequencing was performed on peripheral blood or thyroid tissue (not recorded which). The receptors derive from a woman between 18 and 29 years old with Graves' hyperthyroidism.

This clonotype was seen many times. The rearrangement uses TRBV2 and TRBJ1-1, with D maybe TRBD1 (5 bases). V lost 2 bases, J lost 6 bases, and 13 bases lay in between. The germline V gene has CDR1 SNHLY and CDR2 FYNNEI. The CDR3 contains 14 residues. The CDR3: CASSERWGGPEAFF. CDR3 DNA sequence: TGTGCCAGCAGTGAAAGGTGGGGGGGACCTGAAGCTTTCTTT.

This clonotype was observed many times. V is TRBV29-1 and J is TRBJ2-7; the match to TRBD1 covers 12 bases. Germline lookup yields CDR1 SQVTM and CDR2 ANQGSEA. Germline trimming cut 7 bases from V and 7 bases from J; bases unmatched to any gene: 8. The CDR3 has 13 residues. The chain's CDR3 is CSAWDRGRREQYF. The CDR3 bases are TGCAGCGCCTGGGACAGGGGGCGCAGAGAGCAGTACTTC.

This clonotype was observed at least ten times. Here the CDR3 DNA reads TGTGCCAGCTCACTTTTCTCCGGGACAGGGAAGGGCTACACCTTC. Amino acid sequence: CASSLFSGTGKGYTF. The chain couples TRBV18 to TRBJ1-2, with 9 bases matching TRBD1. CDR1 is KGHSH and CDR2 is LQKENI in the germline V gene. This CDR3 region has 15 residues. The junction had 11 bases not matched to a gene; V was cut back by 4 bases and J by 8 bases.

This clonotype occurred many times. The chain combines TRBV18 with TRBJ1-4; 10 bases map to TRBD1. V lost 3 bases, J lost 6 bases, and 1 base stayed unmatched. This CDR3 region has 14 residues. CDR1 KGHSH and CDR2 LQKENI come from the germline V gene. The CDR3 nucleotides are TGTGCCAGCTCACCGGGGACAGGGGATGAAAAACTGTTTTTT. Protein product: CASSPGTGDEKLFF.

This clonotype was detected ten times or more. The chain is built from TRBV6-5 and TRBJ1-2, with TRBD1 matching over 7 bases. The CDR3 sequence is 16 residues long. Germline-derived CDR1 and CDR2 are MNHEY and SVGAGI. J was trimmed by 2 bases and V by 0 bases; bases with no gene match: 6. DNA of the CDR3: TGTGCCAGCAGTTACTCCGGTGGGACAGAAAACTATGGCTACACCTTC. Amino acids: CASSYSGGTENYGYTF.

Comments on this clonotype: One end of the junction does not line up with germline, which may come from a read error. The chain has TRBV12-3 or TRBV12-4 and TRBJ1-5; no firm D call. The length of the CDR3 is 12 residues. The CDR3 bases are TGTGCCAGCGGTTTAGAGTGTCAGCCCCAGCATTTT. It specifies CASGLECQPQHF.

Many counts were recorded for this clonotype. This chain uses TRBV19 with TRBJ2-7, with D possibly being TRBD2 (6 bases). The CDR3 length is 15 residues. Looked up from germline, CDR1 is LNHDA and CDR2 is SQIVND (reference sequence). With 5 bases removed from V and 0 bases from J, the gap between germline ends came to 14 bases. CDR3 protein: CASSARPGLSYEQYF. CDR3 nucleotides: TGTGCCAGTAGTGCAAGACCGGGACTCTCCTACGAGCAGTACTTC.

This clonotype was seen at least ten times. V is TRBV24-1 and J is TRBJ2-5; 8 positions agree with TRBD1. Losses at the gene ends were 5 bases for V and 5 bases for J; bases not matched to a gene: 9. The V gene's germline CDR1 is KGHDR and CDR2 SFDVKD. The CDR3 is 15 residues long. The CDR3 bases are TGTGCCACCAGTGCCACGGACAGGGCGAGGGAGACCCAGTACTTC. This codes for CATSATDRARETQYF.